This T cell receptor beta chain is drawn from a study of T cell responses to AZD1222 COVID-19 vaccine (dated by TCRdb to about 2021). For the wider study: AZD1222 recipients given second doses at about 4 weeks or at about 12 weeks were pooled, since spike-specific TCR depth and breadth were not found to differ between the two schedules. Trial participants were enrolled by age into subgroups of 18-55, 56-69 and 70-plus years, and approximately 150, 30 and 60 TCR-sequenced participants, respectively, were included in these subgroups. TCR sequencing was performed for about 250 trial participants, of whom roughly 200 were given two doses of AZD1222 and around 25 were given two doses of MenACWY control vaccine.

In the case of this clone: Its antigen target is currently unknown. Base qualities are not provided; no much larger clone lies one nucleotide away.

The intended sense of this specimen's time point label: baseline before first vaccination. Vaccinee samples were obtained from the UK trials COV001 and COV002, which included a single-blind randomized controlled phase 2/3 trial of AZD1222 (ChAdOx1 nCoV-19) in healthy adults. For TCRbeta chain sequencing, PBMC samples from trial participants were taken at day 0 and at day 28 after the second dose. CDR1 and CDR2 (SGHNT, YENEEA) derive from the germline V gene. The CDR3, cysteine through phenylalanine, is 17 amino acids long. CDR3 DNA is the only sequence kept; it has 51 bases, read in frame from the first base. V is trimmed back by 5 bases and J by 4 bases, and the junction contains 14 bases that no gene match accounts for. General findings and caveats noted by the study authors: Because no day 14 peak-response samples were available, repertoires were characterized only after the peak T cell response. After two AZD1222 doses, both the breadth and the depth of spike-specific TCRs were significantly higher than at day 0 and than in MenACWY recipients. Reportedly, almost half of the unique spike-specific TCRs recognized epitopes lying outside the regions that are mutated in the B.1.351 and B.1.1.7 variants. Participants were mostly white British and included more females than males, and it was suggested by the authors that clonal diversity may have been underestimated. Conclusions about previously exposed vaccinees are limited because only five or six AZD1222 recipients were SARS-CoV-2 seropositive at baseline. The whole spike protein was spanned by vaccine-associated CD4 TCRs, and dominant responses were seen in regions 160-218 and 743-854. The 56-69-year group was small, and its depth increase did not reach significance, likely because of low power.

The CDR3 regions of human TCRbeta chains were analyzed by immunosequencing. The authors' analysis ran thus. TCRs in the repertoires were matched against a reference library of SARS-CoV-2-specific TCRs that had been generated with the MIRA antigen-specificity platform. Breadth was defined as the fraction of unique TCRs that were SARS-CoV-2-associated, and depth was defined as the fraction of total T cells that were SARS-CoV-2-associated. Using the MIRA data, each spike-specific TCR was mapped to the spike region that the TCR reacts to and placed in a CD4 or CD8 class. Log10-transformed breadth and depth values were compared by one-way ANOVA with Sidak's multiple comparisons tests. The table was pulled from immuneACCESS by TCRdb, which kept in-frame rearrangements only. Such tables lose some clones; where checked, under half of the loss comes from unresolved V genes, and the rest has no known cause. That table furnishes V, J and clone size, whereas the DNA furnished D and trimming. This sample holds about 85,000 clones; about 86% were observed only once. 7% of the sample is in the top ten clones.

This TCR was sampled from an adult in good health. The specimen comprised peripheral blood, sampled on day 0 of AZD1222 vaccination. The chain was built from TRBV11-3 and TRBJ2-3; 8 central nucleotides agree with TRBD2. The sequence in DNA is TGTGCCAGCAGCACAGGGACTAGTCGGATTAAACCAGATACGCAGTATTTT. It translates to CASSTGTSRIKPDTQYF.